A few counts support the clone carrying this T cell receptor beta chain. The data derive from a study of shared T cell receptors in the human thymus. Generated by immunoSEQ multiplex PCR, the TCRdb table keeps only in-frame clones and is missing some. The table lists roughly 560,000 clones, around three quarters of them singletons. The V gene's germline CDR1 is SGHTA and CDR2 FQGNSA. Unmatched junction bases numbered 11, after V lost 3 bases and J lost 7 bases. The CDR3 is made up of 18 amino acids. The data were also submitted as part of a second study, on human thymus T cells. Turning to that study: During corrective heart surgery, resections were taken, and the thymus tissue came from them.

This chain links TRBV7-2 with TRBJ2-3; 15 bases fit TRBD2. The sample consisted of thymocytes. This receptor was taken from a boy in the first two years of life with a congenital heart defect. The CDR3 protein is CASSLAGLAGGPPYTQYF. As DNA, the CDR3 is TGTGCCAGCAGCTTGGCGGGACTAGCGGGAGGTCCCCCTTATACGCAGTATTTT.